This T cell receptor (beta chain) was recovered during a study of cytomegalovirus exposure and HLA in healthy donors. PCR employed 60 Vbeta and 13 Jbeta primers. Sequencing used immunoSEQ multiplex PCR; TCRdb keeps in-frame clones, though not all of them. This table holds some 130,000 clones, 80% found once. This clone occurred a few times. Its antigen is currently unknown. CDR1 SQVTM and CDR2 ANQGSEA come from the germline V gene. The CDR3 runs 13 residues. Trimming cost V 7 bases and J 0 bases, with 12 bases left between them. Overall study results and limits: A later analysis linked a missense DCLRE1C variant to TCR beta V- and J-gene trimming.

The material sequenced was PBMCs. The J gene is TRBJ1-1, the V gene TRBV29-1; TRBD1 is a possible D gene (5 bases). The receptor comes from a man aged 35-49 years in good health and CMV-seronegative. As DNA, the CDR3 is TGCAGCGCCAGGGAATTGATGAACACTGAAGCTTTCTTT. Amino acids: CSARELMNTEAFF.